This entry is about one TCR beta chain. Per the germline V gene, CDR1 is KGHDR and CDR2 is SFDVKD. Trimming left V 3 bases short and J 4 bases short, with 13 bases between. The CDR3 is 15 residues long. The record originates from a study of T cells in Graves' hyperthyroidism and ophthalmopathy. TCR beta CDR3 regions were amplified from RNA. The primer set for the first-round RT-PCR of the TCR CDR3 was HTBI. Each CDR3 protein gets one entry after TCRdb re-called the multiplex PCR reads with MiXCR. The sample holds hundreds of thousands of distinct CDR3 sequences; over 12% are singletons and the top ten take 25% to 30%.

This receptor was identified in a man between 50 and 59 years old with Graves' ophthalmopathy. Sequences were obtained from blood. The J gene is TRBJ2-3, the V gene TRBV24-1; a possible D gene is TRBD1 (8 bases). CDR3 coding DNA: TGTGCCACCAGTGATCCCACAGGGGGGGCAGATACGCAGTATTTT. It translates to CATSDPTGGADTQYF.